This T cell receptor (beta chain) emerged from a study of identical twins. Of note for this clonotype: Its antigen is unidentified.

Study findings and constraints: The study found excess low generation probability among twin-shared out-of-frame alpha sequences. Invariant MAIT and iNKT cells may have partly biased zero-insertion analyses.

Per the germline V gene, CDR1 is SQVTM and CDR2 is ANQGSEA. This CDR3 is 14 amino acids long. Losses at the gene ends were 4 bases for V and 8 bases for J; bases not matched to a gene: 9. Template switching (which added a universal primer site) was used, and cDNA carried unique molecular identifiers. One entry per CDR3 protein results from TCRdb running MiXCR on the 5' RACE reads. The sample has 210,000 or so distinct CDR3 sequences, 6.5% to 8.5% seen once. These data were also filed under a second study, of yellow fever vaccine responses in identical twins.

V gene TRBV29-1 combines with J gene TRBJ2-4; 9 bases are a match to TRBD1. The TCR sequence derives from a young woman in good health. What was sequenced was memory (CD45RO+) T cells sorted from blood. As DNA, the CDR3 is TGCAGCGTTGCGGACAGGGGTTTTATGGACATTCAGTACTTC. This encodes CSVADRGFMDIQYF.